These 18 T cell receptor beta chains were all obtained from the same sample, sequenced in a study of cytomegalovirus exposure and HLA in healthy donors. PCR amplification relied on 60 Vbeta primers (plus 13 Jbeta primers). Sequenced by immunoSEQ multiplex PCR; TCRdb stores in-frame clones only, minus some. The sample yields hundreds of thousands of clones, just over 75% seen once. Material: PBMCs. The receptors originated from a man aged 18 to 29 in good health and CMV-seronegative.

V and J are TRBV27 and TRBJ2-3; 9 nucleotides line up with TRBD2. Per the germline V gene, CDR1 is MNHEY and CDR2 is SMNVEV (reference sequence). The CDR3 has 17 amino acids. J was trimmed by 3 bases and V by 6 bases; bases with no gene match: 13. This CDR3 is CASRLRPSGTGTDTQYF. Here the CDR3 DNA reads TGTGCCAGCAGACTACGACCTAGCGGGACCGGGACAGATACGCAGTATTTT.

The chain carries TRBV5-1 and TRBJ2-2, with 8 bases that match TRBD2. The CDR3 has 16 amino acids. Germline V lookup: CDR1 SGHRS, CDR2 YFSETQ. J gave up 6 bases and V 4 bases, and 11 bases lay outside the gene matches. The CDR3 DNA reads TGCGCCAGCAGCCTGACAGTCTTAGCGGGATCCGGGGAGCTGTTTTTT. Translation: CASSLTVLAGSGELFF.

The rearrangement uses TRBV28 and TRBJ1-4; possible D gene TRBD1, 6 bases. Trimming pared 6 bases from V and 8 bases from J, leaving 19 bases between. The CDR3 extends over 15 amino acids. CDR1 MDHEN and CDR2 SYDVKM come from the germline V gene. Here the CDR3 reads CASRISGDKGEKLFF. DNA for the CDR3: TGTGCCAGCAGAATCTCCGGGGACAAGGGAGAAAAACTGTTTTTT.

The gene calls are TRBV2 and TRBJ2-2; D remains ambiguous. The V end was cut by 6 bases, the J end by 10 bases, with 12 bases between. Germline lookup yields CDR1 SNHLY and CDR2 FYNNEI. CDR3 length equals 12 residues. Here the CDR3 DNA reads TGTGCCAGCAGACTAACACGTCAGGAGCTGTTTTTT. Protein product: CASRLTRQELFF.

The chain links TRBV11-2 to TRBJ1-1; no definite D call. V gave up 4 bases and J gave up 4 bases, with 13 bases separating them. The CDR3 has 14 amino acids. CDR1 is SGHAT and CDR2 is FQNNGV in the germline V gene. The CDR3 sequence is CASSYTIRGTEAFF. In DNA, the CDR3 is TGTGCCAGCAGCTATACCATTAGAGGCACTGAAGCTTTCTTT.

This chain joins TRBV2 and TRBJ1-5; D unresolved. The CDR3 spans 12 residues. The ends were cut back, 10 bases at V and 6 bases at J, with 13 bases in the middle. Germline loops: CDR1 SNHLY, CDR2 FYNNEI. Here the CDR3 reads CATRGGSQPQHF. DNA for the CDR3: TGTGCCACCCGAGGTGGTAGTCAGCCCCAGCATTTT.

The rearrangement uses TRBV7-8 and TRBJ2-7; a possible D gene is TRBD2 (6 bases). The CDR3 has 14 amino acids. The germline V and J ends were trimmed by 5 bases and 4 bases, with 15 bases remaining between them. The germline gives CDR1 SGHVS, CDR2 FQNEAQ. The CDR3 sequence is CASSLRYGGYEQYF. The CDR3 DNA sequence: TGTGCCAGCAGCCTAAGGTACGGGGGATACGAGCAGTACTTC.

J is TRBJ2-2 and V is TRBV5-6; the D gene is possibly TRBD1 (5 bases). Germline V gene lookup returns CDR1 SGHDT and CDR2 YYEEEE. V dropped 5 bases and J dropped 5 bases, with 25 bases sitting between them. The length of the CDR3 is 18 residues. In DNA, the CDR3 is TGTGCCAGCAGTAACAAACCAGGGTACCCTATCAGGACCGGGGAGCTGTTTTTT. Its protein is CASSNKPGYPIRTGELFF.

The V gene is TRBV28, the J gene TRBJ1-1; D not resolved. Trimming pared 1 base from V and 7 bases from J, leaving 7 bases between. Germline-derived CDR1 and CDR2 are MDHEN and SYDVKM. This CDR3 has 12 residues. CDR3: CASSLLRDEAFF. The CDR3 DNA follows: TGTGCCAGCAGTTTATTGAGAGATGAAGCTTTCTTT.

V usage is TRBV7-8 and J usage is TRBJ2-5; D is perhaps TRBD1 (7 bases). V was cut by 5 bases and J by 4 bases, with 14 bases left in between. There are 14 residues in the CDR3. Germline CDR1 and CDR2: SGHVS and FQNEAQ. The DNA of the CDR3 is TGTGCCAGCAGCGGCAGCCAGGGGGGAGAGACCCAGTACTTC. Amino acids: CASSGSQGGETQYF.

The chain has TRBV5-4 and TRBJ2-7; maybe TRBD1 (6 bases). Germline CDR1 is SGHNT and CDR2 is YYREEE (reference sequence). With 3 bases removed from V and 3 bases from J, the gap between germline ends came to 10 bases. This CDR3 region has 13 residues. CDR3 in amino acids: CASSSSQGYEQYF. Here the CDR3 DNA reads TGTGCCAGCAGCTCTTCACAGGGCTACGAGCAGTACTTC.

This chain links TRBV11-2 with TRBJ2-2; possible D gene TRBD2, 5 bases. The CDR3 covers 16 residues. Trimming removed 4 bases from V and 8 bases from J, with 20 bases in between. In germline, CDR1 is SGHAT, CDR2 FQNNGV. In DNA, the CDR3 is TGTGCCAGCAGCTCTCATCGGACTCCAAGTTTGGGGGAGCTGTTTTTT. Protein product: CASSSHRTPSLGELFF.

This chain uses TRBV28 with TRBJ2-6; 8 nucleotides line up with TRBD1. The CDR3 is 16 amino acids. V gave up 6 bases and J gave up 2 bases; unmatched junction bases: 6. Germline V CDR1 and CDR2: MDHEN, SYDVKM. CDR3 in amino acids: CASSDPGGAGANVLTF. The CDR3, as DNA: TGTGCCAGCAGCGACCCAGGGGGCGCTGGGGCCAACGTCCTGACTTTC.

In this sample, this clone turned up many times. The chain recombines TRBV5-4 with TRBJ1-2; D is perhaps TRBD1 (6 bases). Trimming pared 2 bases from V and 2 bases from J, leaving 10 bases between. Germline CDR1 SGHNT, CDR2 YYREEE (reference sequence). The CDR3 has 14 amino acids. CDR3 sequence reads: CASSLQGPNYGYTF. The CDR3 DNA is TGTGCCAGCAGCTTACAGGGACCCAACTATGGCTACACCTTC.

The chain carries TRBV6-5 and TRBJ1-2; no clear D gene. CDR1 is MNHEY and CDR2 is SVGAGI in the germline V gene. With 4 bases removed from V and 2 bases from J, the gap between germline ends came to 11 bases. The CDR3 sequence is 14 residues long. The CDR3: CASSLERPNYGYTF. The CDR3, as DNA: TGTGCCAGCAGTTTGGAGCGGCCCAACTATGGCTACACCTTC.

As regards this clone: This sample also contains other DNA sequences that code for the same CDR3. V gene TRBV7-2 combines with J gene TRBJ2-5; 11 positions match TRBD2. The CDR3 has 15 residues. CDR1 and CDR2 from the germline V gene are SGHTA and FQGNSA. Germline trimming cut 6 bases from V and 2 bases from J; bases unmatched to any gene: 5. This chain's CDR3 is CASSRLAGTQETQYF. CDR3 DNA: TGTGCCAGCAGTCGACTAGCGGGGACGCAAGAGACCCAGTACTTC.

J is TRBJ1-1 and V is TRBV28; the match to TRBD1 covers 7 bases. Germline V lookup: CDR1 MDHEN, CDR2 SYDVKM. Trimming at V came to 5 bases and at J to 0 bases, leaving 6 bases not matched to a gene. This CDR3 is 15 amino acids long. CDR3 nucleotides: TGTGCCAGCAGTCGACTTGGACAGGTGAACACTGAAGCTTTCTTT. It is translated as CASSRLGQVNTEAFF.

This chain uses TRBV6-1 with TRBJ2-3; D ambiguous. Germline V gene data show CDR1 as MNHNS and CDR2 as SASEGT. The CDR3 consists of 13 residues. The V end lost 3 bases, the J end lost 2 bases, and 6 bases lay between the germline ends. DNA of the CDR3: TGTGCCAGCAGTGACCCCCTCACAGATACGCAGTATTTT. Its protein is CASSDPLTDTQYF.